This T cell receptor (beta chain) originates from a study of OX40 agonist ivuxolimab in advanced cancers. Concerning the study at large: The costimulatory receptor OX40 (CD134) was targeted by ivuxolimab, a fully human IgG2 agonistic monoclonal antibody. Intravenous ivuxolimab was administered to patients every 2 weeks at six dose levels: 0.01, 0.1, 0.3, 1.5, 3 and 10 mg/kg. Peripheral TCRbeta sequencing aimed to test whether ivuxolimab altered TCR sequence diversity and caused clonal T-cell expansion. The paper covers the monotherapy dose-escalation part of the phase I ivuxolimab trial, which included N = 52 patients. Of the approximately 50 dose-escalation patients, hepatocellular carcinoma was present in roughly 19, melanoma in roughly 15, renal cell carcinoma in 9 and head and neck cancer in 9. In the dose-escalation cohort, more than 80% of patients were male, and the mean age was around 65 years with a range of roughly 20 to 85. Partial responses were achieved by three dose-escalation patients, of whom one had hepatocellular carcinoma and two had cutaneous melanoma. Patients were allowed to have had prior anti-PD-1, anti-PD-L1 or anti-CTLA-4 therapy, and 40% of the dose-escalation patients had previously received checkpoint inhibitors.

For sequencing of the TCRbeta CDR3 region, genomic DNA was extracted from the sorted cells. The immunoSEQ Assay was used for sequencing of TCRbeta CDR3 regions. TCRdb retrieved this table from immuneACCESS and kept in-frame rearrangements only. Not all clones are present; in checked studies, unresolved V genes account for under half, and no reason is known for the remainder. The sample table lists roughly 29,000 clones, around 86% of them with a count of one. The biggest ten clones account for over 25% of the sample. Overall study outcomes, separate from this receptor: After ivuxolimab, expanded clones were on average more numerous among CD8+ T cells than among CD4+ T cells. Which antigens the clonally expanded peripheral T cells were specific for was not determined. Low levels of normalized T-cell clonal expansion were also seen in some nonresponding patients. In the 0.1-3.0 mg/kg groups, partial responders were among the patients with the lowest normalized peripheral clonal expansion, particularly in CD8+ T cells. At doses from 0.1 to 3.0 mg/kg, clonal expansion was seen in both CD4+ and CD8+ blood T cells between baseline and week 6.

CDR1 and CDR2, looked up from the germline V gene (reference sequence), are MNHEY and SMNVEV. V drops 3 bases and J drops 4 bases, leaving 18 bases in between. Including cysteine and phenylalanine, the CDR3 has 17 amino acids. Of all the DNA, just the CDR3 is kept, 51 bases in frame from base 1. Comments on this clone: Its antigen remains undetermined. No qualities accompany the bases; no much larger clone lies one base away.

Patients with a history of autoimmune disease or receiving systemic immunosuppression were excluded from the trial. Peripheral blood for TCR sequencing was collected from all dose cohorts at baseline, on cycle 4 day 1, and on cycle 7 day 1. Samples were obtained from an open-label, multicenter, first-in-human phase I dose-escalation trial of ivuxolimab. Adults with locally advanced or metastatic head and neck squamous cell, hepatocellular, melanoma or renal cell carcinoma were enrolled in the trial. Before TCR sequencing, CD4+ T cells and CD8+ T cells were sorted from peripheral blood as separate populations.

The sequence links TRBV27 to TRBJ2-2; the D gene is perhaps TRBD1, from 6 matching bases. The sample consisted of CD4+ or CD8+ T cells sorted from blood, taken in a trial of the OX40 agonist ivuxolimab. This TCR was sampled from an adult with an advanced solid tumor such as melanoma, head and neck, liver or kidney cancer. The CDR3 sequence is CASSLDRTAAITGELFF. The base sequence is TGTGCCAGCAGTTTGGATAGGACAGCGGCTATCACCGGGGAGCTGTTTTTT.